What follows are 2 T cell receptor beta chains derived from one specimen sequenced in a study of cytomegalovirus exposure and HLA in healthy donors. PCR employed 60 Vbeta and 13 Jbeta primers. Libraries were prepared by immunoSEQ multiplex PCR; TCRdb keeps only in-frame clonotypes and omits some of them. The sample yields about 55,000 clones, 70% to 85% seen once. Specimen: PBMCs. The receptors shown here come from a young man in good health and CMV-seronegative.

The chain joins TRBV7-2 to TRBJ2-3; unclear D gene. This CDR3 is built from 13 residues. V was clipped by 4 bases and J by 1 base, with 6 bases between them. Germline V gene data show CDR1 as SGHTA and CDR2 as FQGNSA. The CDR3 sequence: CASSSRGTDTQYF. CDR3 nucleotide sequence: TGTGCCAGCAGCTCCCGGGGCACAGATACGCAGTATTTT.

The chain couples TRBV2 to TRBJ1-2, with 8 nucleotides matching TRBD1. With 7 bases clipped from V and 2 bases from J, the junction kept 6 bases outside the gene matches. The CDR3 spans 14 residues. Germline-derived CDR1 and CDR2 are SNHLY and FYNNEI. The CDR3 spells CASTGQGPNYGYTF. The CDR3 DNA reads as TGTGCCAGCACCGGACAGGGTCCCAACTATGGCTACACCTTC.